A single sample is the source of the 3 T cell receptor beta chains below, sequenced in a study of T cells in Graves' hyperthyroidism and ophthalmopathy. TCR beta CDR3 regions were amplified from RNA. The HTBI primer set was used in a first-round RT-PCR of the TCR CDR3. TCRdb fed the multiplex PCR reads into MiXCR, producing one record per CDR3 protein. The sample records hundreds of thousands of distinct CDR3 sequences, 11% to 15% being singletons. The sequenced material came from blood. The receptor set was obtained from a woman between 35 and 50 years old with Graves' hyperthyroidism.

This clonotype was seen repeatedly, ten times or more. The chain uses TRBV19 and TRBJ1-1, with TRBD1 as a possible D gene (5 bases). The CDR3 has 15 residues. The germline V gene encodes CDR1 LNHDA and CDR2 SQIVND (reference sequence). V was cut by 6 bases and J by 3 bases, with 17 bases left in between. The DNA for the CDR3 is TGTGCCAGTAGAAGAACGACTCAAGGGGACACTGAAGCTTTCTTT. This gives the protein CASRRTTQGDTEAFF.

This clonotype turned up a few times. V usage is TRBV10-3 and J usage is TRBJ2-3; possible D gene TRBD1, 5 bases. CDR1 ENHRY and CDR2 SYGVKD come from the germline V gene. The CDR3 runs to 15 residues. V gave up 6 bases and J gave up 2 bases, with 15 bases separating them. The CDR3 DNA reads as TGTGCCATCAGCGCCCCCCGACAGAACACAGATACGCAGTATTTT. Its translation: CAISAPRQNTDTQYF.

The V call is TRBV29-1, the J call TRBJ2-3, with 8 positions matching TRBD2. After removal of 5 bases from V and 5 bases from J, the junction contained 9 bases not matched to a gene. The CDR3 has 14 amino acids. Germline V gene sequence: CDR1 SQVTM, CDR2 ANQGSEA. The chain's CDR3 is CSVRRAGGEDTQYF. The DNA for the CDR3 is TGCAGCGTTAGGAGGGCGGGAGGAGAAGATACGCAGTATTTT.